Presented here are 9 T cell receptor beta chains from one specimen sequenced in a study of lymphopenia after photon versus proton radiotherapy. Only in-frame clones appear in the TCRdb table, and some are missing; sequencing was by immunoSEQ multiplex PCR. The table includes about 20,000 clones, about 93% detected once. The input for sequencing was peripheral blood, taken from a patient treated with proton-based radiotherapy. All receptors come from a woman aged 70 to 79 with pancreatic cancer. Some clones in this sample may be carry-over from other donors' samples.

The genes are TRBV7-9 and TRBJ1-3; D is undetermined. Germline CDR1 is SEHNR and CDR2 is FQNEAQ (reference sequence). V lost 5 bases to trimming and J lost 0 bases, with 8 bases between them. The CDR3 consists of 14 residues. CDR3 sequence (DNA): TGTGCCAGCAGCCCCGGGAGCTCTGGAAACACCATATATTTT. Translating gives CASSPGSSGNTIYF.

The chain has TRBV28 and TRBJ2-1; 9 bases fit TRBD2. V shed 4 bases, J shed 3 bases, and the junction held 7 bases outside the gene matches. The CDR3 length is 16 residues. Germline CDR1 and CDR2: MDHEN and SYDVKM. CDR3 sequence (DNA): TGTGCCAGCAGTTCAAATAGCGGGAGAGGCTACAATGAGCAGTTCTTC. Translation: CASSSNSGRGYNEQFF. The complete variable domain, with remaining parts taken from reference TRBV28 and TRBJ2-1, reads DVKVTQSSRYLVKRTGEKVFLECVQDMDHENMFWYRQDPGLGLRLIYFSYDVKMKEKGDIPEGYSVSREKKERFSLILESASTNQTSMYLCASSSNSGRGYNEQFFGPGTRLTVL.

The rearrangement uses TRBV5-1 and TRBJ2-2; 8 bases fit TRBD1. The CDR3 has 16 amino acids. The junction had 7 bases not matched to a gene; V was cut back by 4 bases and J by 2 bases. Per the germline V gene, CDR1 is SGHRS and CDR2 is YFSETQ. The CDR3, as DNA: TGCGCCAGCAGCCACCGGACAGGGCAAAACACCGGGGAGCTGTTTTTT. Encoded protein: CASSHRTGQNTGELFF.

The chain couples TRBV28 to TRBJ1-3, with D perhaps TRBD1 (6 bases). V shed 6 bases and J shed 4 bases, with 13 bases lying between them. The CDR3 consists of 14 residues. Germline lookup yields CDR1 MDHEN and CDR2 SYDVKM. CDR3 region: CASRVGGSGNTIYF. The CDR3 DNA sequence: TGTGCCAGCAGAGTGGGGGGCTCCGGAAACACCATATATTTT.

Here the CDR3 DNA reads TGTGCCAGCAGTATCGGGGGAAGCTCCTACGAGCAGTACTTC. It encodes CASSIGGSSYEQYF. The chain recombines TRBV6-5 with TRBJ2-7, with D possibly TRBD2 on 6 matching bases. The CDR3 totals 14 residues. V lost 5 bases, J lost 0 bases, and 11 bases lay in between. In germline, CDR1 is MNHEY, CDR2 SVGAGI.

The chain uses TRBV11-2 and TRBJ2-3; tentative D call: TRBD2 (6 bases). Germline CDR1 and CDR2: SGHAT and FQNNGV. This CDR3 region has 17 residues. Trimming removed 1 base at V and 4 bases at J, with 18 bases between. CDR3 amino acids: CASSLGVSGSGADTQYF. The CDR3 DNA is TGTGCCAGCAGCTTAGGGGTCTCTGGTAGCGGAGCAGATACGCAGTATTTT.

This chain uses TRBV28 with TRBJ1-2; TRBD1 agrees at 9 bases. CDR3 length: 13 residues. Unmatched junction bases numbered 3, after V lost 2 bases and J lost 8 bases. CDR1 MDHEN and CDR2 SYDVKM come from the germline V gene. The CDR3 bases are TGTGCCAGCAGTTTAATGACAGGGGGAGGCTACACCTTC. Encoded protein: CASSLMTGGGYTF.

The chain links TRBV15 to TRBJ2-5, with 7 bases matching TRBD2. Germline V gives CDR1 LNHNV, CDR2 YYDKDF (reference sequence). The CDR3 extends over 17 amino acids. V gave up 2 bases and J gave up 0 bases; unmatched junction bases: 9. The CDR3 DNA sequence: TGTGCCACCAGCAGAACCGGGACTACCGTGTACCAAGAGACCCAGTACTTC. It codes for CATSRTGTTVYQETQYF. The full variable domain, with the rest looked up from reference TRBV15 and TRBJ2-5, is DAMVIQNPRYQVTQFGKPVTLSCSQTLNHNVMYWYQQKSSQAPKLLFHYYDKDFNNEADTPDNFQSRRPNTSFCFLDIRSPGLGDTAMYLCATSRTGTTVYQETQYFGPGTRLLVL.

This chain joins TRBV18 and TRBJ2-3; D remains unclear. This CDR3 contains 14 residues. Germline loops: CDR1 KGHSH, CDR2 LQKENI. Deletions cut 3 bases from V and 0 bases from J, with 7 bases between. CDR3 coding DNA: TGTGCCAGCTCACCTTACCAGAGCACAGATACGCAGTATTTT. This encodes CASSPYQSTDTQYF.